A selection of T cell receptor beta chains follows, all from one sample in a study of blood T cell repertoires in COVID-19. The data were produced by immunoSEQ multiplex PCR, yet TCRdb's version contains in-frame clones alone and is incomplete. The sample includes roughly 140,000 clones, around nine tenths of them seen just once. The specimen was peripheral blood. Source of these receptors: a woman between 45 and 60 years old with acute or convalescent COVID-19. CDR3s include the opening cysteine and the closing phenylalanine or tryptophan. The order of the fields is clone size, V gene, D gene, J gene, CDR3 length, CDR3 protein, CDR3 DNA. D genes are given only for firm matches. Rows give clone size only sometimes, using once, few, many, or a class for an expanded clone.

clone size: .; V gene: TRBV27; D gene: .; J gene: TRBJ1-2; CDR3 length: 13; CDR3 protein: CASSPSGGNGYTF; CDR3 DNA: TGTGCCAGCTCACCCTCGGGGGGCAATGGCTACACCTTC
clone size: .; V gene: TRBV7-3; D gene: TRBD2; J gene: TRBJ2-2; CDR3 length: 16; CDR3 protein: CASSLRSTSSTGELFF; CDR3 DNA: TGTGCCAGCAGCTTACGGTCGACTAGCAGCACCGGGGAGCTGTTTTTT
clone size: .; V gene: TRBV6-5; D gene: .; J gene: TRBJ1-1; CDR3 length: 13; CDR3 protein: CASSWAGNTEAFF; CDR3 DNA: TGTGCCAGCAGTTGGGCAGGGAACACTGAAGCTTTCTTT
clone size: .; V gene: TRBV18; D gene: TRBD1; J gene: TRBJ1-5; CDR3 length: 16; CDR3 protein: CASSPAGTGTNQPQHF; CDR3 DNA: TGTGCCAGCTCACCGGCCGGGACAGGTACCAATCAGCCCCAGCATTTT
clone size: .; V gene: TRBV9; D gene: .; J gene: TRBJ1-4; CDR3 length: 14; CDR3 protein: CASSPGNWGEKLFF; CDR3 DNA: TGTGCCAGCAGCCCGGGGAATTGGGGAGAAAAACTGTTTTTT
clone size: .; V gene: TRBV11-3; D gene: TRBD1; J gene: TRBJ2-7; CDR3 length: 12; CDR3 protein: CASSTTGGEQYF; CDR3 DNA: TGTGCCAGCAGTACTACAGGGGGCGAGCAGTACTTC
clone size: .; V gene: TRBV18; D gene: TRBD1; J gene: TRBJ1-1; CDR3 length: 16; CDR3 protein: CASSPLAGGLNTEAFF; CDR3 DNA: TGTGCCAGCTCACCTCTTGCAGGGGGCCTGAACACTGAAGCTTTCTTT
clone size: once; V gene: TRBV19; D gene: TRBD2; J gene: TRBJ2-1; CDR3 length: 16; CDR3 protein: CATTGLAGAPYNEQFF; CDR3 DNA: TGTGCCACTACGGGACTAGCGGGAGCGCCGTACAATGAGCAGTTCTTC
clone size: .; V gene: TRBV2; D gene: TRBD1; J gene: TRBJ1-2; CDR3 length: 12; CDR3 protein: CASSSTGLGNTF; CDR3 DNA: TGTGCCAGCAGCTCGACAGGGCTCGGTAACACCTTC
clone size: .; V gene: TRBV29-1; D gene: TRBD1; J gene: TRBJ1-1; CDR3 length: 15; CDR3 protein: CSVGKTGFRKAGAFF; CDR3 DNA: TGCAGCGTCGGGAAGACAGGGTTCAGGAAGGCGGGAGCTTTCTTT
clone size: .; V gene: TRBV6-1; D gene: .; J gene: TRBJ1-3; CDR3 length: 14; CDR3 protein: CASSERGTGNTIYF; CDR3 DNA: TGTGCCAGCAGTGAAAGGGGGACGGGAAACACCATATATTTT
clone size: .; V gene: TRBV6-1; D gene: .; J gene: TRBJ1-2; CDR3 length: 14; CDR3 protein: CASSEGPRGYGYTF; CDR3 DNA: TGTGCCAGCAGTGAAGGTCCTCGGGGCTATGGCTACACCTTC
clone size: .; V gene: TRBV6-1; D gene: .; J gene: TRBJ2-3; CDR3 length: 16; CDR3 protein: CASSEWGGTETDTQYF; CDR3 DNA: TGTGCCAGCAGTGAATGGGGCGGGACGGAAACAGATACGCAGTATTTT
clone size: few; V gene: TRBV5-1; D gene: TRBD1; J gene: TRBJ1-1; CDR3 length: 15; CDR3 protein: CASSPGQGADTEAFF; CDR3 DNA: TGCGCCAGCAGCCCCGGACAGGGGGCAGACACTGAAGCTTTCTTT
clone size: once; V gene: TRBV7-9; D gene: TRBD2; J gene: TRBJ2-1; CDR3 length: 16; CDR3 protein: CASSPPSGIFYNEQFF; CDR3 DNA: TGTGCCAGCAGCCCCCCTAGCGGGATCTTTTACAATGAGCAGTTCTTC